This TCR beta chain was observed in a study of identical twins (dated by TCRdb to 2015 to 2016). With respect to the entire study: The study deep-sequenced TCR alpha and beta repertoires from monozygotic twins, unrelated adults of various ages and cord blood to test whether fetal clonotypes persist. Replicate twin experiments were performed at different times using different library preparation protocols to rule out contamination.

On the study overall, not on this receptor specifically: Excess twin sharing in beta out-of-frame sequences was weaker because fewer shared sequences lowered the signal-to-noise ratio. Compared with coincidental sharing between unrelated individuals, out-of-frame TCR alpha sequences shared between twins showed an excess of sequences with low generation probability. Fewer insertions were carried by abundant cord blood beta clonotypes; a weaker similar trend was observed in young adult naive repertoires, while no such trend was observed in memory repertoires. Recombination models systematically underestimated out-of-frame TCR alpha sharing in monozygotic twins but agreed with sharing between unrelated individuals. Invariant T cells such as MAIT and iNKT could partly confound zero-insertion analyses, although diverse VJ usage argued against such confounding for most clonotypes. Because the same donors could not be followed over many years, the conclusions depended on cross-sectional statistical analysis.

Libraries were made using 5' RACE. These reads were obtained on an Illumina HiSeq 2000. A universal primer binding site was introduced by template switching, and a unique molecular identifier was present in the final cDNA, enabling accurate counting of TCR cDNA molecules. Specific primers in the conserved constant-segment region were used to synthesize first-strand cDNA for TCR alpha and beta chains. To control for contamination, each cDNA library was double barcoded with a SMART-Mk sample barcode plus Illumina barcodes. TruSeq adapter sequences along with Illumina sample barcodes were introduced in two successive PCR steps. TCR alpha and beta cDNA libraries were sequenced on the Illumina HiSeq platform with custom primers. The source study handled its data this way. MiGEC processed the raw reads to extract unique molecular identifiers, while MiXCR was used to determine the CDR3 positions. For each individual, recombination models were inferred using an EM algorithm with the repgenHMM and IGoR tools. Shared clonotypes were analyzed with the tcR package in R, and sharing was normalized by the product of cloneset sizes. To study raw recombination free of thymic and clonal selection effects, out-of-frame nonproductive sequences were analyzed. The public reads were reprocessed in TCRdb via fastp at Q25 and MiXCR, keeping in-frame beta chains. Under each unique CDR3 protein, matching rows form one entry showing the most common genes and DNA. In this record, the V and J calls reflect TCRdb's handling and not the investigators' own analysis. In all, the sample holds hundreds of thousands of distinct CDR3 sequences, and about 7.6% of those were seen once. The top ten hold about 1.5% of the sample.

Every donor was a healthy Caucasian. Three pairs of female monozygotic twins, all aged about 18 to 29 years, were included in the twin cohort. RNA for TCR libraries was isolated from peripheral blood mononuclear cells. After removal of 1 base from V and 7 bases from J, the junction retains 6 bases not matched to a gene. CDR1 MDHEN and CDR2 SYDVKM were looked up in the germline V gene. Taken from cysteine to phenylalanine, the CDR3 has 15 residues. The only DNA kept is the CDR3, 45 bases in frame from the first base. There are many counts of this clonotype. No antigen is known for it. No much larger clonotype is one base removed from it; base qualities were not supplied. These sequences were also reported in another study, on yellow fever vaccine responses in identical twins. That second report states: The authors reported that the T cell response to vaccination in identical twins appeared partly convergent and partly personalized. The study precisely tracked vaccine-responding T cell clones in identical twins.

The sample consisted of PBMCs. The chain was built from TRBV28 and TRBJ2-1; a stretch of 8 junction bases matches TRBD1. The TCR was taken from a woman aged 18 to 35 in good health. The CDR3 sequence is CASSLFQGARNEQFF. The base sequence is TGTGCCAGCAGTTTATTTCAGGGGGCGCGAAATGAGCAGTTCTTC.